This T cell receptor beta chain was found in a study of regulatory T cells in long-lasting Graves disease. Time point in this sample: newly diagnosed GD, antithyroid drugs for less than 3 months. The authors made the TCR library using RNA they extracted from PBMCs. This clonotype was seen more than once but under ten times. The antigen is not known. The CDR3 runs to 16 residues. The V gene's germline CDR1 is MNHEY and CDR2 SVGEGT. V shed 6 bases and J shed 6 bases, with 24 bases lying between them. Combining iRepertoire HTBI primers with Arm-PCR of CDR3 regions, the authors built TCR beta libraries. TCRdb re-called the multiplex PCR reads with MiXCR, one entry per CDR3 protein. This table has more than 450,000 distinct CDR3 sequences, around 15% appearing once. Regarding the study as a whole: There were preferences for TRBV28, TRBJ1-2 and TRBJ2-5 in persistent disease.

These data were likewise used in another study, on T cells in Graves' hyperthyroidism and ophthalmopathy. That study adds: TCR CDR3 regions were first amplified by RT-PCR with HTBI primers.

The rearrangement links TRBV6-2 or TRBV6-3 to TRBJ2-7; a weak D match, TRBD1 (6 bases). This receptor was taken from a man aged 35 to 55 with Graves disease. The sequencing used peripheral blood mononuclear cells (PBMCs), collected at new diagnosis, from a patient treated with antithyroid drugs. CDR3 DNA: TGTGCCAGCAGCCCCGCCCGCGACAGGCGGCTCGCCGAGCAGTACTTC. This gives the protein CASSPARDRRLAEQYF.